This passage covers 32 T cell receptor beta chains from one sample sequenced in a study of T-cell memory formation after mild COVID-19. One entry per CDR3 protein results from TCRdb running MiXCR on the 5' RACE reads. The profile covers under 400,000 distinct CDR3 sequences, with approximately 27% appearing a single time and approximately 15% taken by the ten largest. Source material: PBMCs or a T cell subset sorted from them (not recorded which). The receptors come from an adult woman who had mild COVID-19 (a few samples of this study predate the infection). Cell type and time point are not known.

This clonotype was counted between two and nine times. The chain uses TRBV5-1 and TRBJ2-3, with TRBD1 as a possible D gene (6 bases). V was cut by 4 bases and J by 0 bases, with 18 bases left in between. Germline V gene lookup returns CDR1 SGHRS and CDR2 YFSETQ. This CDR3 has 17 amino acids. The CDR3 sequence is CASSPPYRVTSTDTQYF. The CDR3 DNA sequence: TGCGCCAGCAGCCCTCCCTACAGGGTCACGAGCACAGATACGCAGTATTTT. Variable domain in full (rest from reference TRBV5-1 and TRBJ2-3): KAGVTQTPRYLIKTRGQQVTLSCSPISGHRSVSWYQQTPGQGLQFLFEYFSETQRNKGNFPGRFSGRQFSNSRSEMNVSTLELGDSALYLCASSPPYRVTSTDTQYFGPGTRLTVL.

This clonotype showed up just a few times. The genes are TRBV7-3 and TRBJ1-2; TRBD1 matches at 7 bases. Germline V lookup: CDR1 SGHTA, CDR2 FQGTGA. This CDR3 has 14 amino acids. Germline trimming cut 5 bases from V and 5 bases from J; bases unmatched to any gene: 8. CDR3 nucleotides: TGTGCCAGCAGCCCAGAAGGGACAGAATATGGCTACACCTTC. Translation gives CASSPEGTEYGYTF.

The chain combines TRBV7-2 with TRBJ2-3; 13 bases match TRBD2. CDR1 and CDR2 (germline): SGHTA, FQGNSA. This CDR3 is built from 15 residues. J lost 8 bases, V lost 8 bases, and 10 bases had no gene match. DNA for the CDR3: TGTGCCAGCGATAGACTAGCGGGGGGAAGGGGTACGCAGTATTTT. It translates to CASDRLAGGRGTQYF.

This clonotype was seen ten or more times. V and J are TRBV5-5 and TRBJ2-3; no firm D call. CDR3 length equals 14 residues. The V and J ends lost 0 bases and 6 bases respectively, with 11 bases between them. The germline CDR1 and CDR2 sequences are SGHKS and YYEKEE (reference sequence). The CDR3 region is CASSLGVSGDTQYF. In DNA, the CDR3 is TGTGCCAGCAGCTTGGGCGTGTCCGGCGATACGCAGTATTTT.

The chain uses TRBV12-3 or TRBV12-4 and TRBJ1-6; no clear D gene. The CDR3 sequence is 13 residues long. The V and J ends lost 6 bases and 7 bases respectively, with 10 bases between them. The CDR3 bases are TGTGCCAGCAGGGGGATAGGGAATTCACCCCTCCACTTT. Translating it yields CASRGIGNSPLHF.

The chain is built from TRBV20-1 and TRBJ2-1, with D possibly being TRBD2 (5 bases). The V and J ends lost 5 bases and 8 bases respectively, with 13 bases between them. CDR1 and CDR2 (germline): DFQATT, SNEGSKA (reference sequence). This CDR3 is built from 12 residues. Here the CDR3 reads CSAGRGSYEQFF. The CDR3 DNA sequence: TGCAGTGCTGGTCGAGGGAGCTATGAGCAGTTCTTC.

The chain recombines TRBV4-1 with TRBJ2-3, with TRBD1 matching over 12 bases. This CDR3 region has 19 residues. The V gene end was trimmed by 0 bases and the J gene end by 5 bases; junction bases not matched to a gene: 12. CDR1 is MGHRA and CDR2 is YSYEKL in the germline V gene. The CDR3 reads CASSQEGGQGAIGQDTQYF. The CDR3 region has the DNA TGCGCCAGCAGCCAAGAGGGGGGACAGGGGGCTATTGGTCAAGATACGCAGTATTTT.

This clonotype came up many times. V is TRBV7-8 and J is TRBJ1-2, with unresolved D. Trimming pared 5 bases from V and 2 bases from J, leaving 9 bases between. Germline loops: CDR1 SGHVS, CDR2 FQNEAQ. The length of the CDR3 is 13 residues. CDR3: CASSPDGNYGYTF. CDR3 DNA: TGTGCCAGCAGCCCGGACGGAAACTATGGCTACACCTTC.

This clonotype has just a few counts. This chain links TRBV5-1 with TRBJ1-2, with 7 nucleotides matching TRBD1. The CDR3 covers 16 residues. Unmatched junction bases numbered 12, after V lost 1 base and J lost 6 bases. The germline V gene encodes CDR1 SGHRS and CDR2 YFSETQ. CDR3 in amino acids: CASSLWSSGGMDGYTF. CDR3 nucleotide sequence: TGCGCCAGCAGCTTGTGGTCCTCAGGGGGAATGGATGGCTACACCTTC.

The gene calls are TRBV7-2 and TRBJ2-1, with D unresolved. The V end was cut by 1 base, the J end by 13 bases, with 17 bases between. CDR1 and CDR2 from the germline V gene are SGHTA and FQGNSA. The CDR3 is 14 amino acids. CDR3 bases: TGTGCCAGCAGCTTAGGAGCCGGACCGAATCCCCAGTTCTTC. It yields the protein CASSLGAGPNPQFF. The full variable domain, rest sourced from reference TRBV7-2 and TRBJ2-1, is GAGVSQSPSNKVTEKGKDVELRCDPISGHTALYWYRQSLGQGLEFLIYFQGNSAPDKSGLPSDRFSAERTGGSVSTLTIQRTQQEDSAVYLCASSLGAGPNPQFFGPGTRLTVL.

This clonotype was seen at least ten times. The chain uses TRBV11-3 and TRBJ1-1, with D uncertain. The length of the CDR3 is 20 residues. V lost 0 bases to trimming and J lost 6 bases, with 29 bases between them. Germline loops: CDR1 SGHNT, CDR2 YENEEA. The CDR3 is CASSLDPLGILQRSHSEAFF. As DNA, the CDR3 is TGTGCCAGCAGCTTAGATCCATTAGGTATTTTACAGCGGAGTCATTCTGAAGCTTTCTTT.

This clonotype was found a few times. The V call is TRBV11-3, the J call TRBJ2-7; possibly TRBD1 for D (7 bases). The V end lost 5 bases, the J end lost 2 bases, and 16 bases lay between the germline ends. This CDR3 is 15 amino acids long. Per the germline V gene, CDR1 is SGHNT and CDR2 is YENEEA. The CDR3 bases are TGTGCCAGCAGCCACGACAGGGACTTAGCCTACGAGCAGTACTTC. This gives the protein CASSHDRDLAYEQYF.

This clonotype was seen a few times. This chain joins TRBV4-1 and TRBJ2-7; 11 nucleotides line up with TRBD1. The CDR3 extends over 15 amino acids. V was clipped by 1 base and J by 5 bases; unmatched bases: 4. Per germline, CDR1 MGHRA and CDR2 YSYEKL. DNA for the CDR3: TGCGCCAGCAGCCAAGCCGGGACAGGGGGGAACGAGCAGTACTTC. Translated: CASSQAGTGGNEQYF.

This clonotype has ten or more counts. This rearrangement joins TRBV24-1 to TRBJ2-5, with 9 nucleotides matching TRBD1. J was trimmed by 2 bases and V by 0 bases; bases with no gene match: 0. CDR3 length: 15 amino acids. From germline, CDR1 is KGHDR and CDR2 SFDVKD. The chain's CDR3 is CATSDLGQGQETQYF. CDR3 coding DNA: TGTGCCACCAGTGATTTGGGACAGGGGCAAGAGACCCAGTACTTC.

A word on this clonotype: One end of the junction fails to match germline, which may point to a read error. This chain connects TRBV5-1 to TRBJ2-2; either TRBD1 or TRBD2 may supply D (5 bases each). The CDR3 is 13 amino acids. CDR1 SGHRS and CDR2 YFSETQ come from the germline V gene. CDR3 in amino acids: CASNLRGNGELFF. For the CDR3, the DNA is TGCGCCAGCAACTTGAGGGGCAACGGGGAGCTGTTTTTT.

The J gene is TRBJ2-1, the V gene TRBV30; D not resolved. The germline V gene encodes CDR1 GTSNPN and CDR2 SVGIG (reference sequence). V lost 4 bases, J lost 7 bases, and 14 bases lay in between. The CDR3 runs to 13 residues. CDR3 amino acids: CAWTGRGFNEQFF. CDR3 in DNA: TGTGCCTGGACGGGCCGCGGTTTTAATGAGCAGTTCTTC.

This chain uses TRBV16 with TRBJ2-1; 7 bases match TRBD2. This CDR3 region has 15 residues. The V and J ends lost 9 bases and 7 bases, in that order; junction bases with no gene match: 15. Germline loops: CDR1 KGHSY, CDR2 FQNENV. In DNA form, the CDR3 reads TGTGCCAGTCGAGGAGGGAGGGCCTCGGGGAATGAGCAGTTCTTC. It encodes CASRGGRASGNEQFF.

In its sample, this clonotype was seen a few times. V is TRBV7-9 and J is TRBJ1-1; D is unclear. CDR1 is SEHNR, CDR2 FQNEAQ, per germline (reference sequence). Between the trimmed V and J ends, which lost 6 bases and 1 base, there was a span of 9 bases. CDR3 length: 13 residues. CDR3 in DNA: TGTGCCAGCAGAAGGCCGCCGAACACTGAAGCTTTCTTT. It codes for CASRRPPNTEAFF. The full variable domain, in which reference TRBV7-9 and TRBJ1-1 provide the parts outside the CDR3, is DTGVSQNPRHKITKRGQNVTFRCDPISEHNRLYWYRQTLGQGPEFLTYFQNEAQLEKSRLLSDRFSAERPKGSFSTLEIQRTEQGDSAMYLCASRRPPNTEAFFGQGTRLTVV.

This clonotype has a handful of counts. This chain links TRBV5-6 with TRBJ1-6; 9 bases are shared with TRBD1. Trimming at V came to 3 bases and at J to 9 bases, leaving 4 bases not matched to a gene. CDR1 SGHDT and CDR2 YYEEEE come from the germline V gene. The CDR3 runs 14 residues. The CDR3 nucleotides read TGTGCCAGCAGCTCCGACAGGGGGGCTTCACCCCTCCACTTT. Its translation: CASSSDRGASPLHF.

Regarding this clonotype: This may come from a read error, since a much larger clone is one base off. The CDR3 protein is CAISPPAKHTDTQYF. CDR3 nucleotides: TGTGCCATCAGTCCGCCGGCCAAACACACAGATACGCAGTATTTT. The J gene is TRBJ2-3, the V gene TRBV28; D unresolved. Germline CDR1 is MDHEN and CDR2 is SYDVKM. This CDR3 has 15 residues.

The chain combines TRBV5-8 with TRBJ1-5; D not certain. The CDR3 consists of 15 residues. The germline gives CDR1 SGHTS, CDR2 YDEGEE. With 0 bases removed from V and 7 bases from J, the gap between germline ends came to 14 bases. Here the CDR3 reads CASSLGAGLEQPQHF. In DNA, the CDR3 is TGTGCCAGCAGCTTGGGCGCGGGGTTGGAGCAGCCCCAGCATTTT.

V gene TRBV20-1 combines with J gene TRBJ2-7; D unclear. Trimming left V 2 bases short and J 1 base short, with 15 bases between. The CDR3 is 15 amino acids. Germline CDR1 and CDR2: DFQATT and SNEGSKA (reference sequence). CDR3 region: CSARSGSDLSYEQYF. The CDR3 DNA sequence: TGCAGTGCTAGATCGGGCTCGGATCTGTCCTACGAGCAGTACTTC.

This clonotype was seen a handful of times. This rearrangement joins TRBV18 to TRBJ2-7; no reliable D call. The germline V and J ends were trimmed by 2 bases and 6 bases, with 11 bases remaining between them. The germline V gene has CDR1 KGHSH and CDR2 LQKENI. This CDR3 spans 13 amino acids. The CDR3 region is CASSPLSAGEQYF. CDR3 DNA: TGTGCCAGCTCACCATTATCCGCTGGCGAGCAGTACTTC. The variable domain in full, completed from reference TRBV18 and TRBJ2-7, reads NAGVMQNPRHLVRRRGQEARLRCSPMKGHSHVYWYRQLPEEGLKFMVYLQKENIIDESGMPKERFSAEFPKEGPSILRIQQVVRGDSAAYFCASSPLSAGEQYFGPGTRLTVT.

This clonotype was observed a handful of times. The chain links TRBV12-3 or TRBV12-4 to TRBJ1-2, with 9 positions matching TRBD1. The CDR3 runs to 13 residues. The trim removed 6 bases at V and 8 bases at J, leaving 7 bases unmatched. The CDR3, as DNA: TGTGCCAGCAGGCTACAGGGGGCACGGGGCTACACCTTC. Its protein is CASRLQGARGYTF.

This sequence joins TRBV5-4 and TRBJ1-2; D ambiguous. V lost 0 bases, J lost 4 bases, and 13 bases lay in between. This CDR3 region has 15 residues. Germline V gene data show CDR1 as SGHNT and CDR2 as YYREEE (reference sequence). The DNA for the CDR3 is TGTGCCAGCAGCTTGGCGTTGGACCGGGGCTATGGCTACACCTTC. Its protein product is CASSLALDRGYGYTF.

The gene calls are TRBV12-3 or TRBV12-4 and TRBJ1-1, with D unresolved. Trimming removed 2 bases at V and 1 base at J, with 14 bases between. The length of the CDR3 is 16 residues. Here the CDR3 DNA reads TGTGCCAGCAGTTTACTAGTCAAGGGCGAGAACACTGAAGCTTTCTTT. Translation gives CASSLLVKGENTEAFF.

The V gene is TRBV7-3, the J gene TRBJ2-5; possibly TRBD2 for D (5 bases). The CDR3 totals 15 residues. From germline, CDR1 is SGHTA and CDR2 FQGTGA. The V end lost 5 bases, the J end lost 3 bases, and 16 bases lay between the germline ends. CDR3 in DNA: TGTGCCAGCAGCAAGGTCGGACTCGGGAAAGAGACCCAGTACTTC. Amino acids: CASSKVGLGKETQYF.

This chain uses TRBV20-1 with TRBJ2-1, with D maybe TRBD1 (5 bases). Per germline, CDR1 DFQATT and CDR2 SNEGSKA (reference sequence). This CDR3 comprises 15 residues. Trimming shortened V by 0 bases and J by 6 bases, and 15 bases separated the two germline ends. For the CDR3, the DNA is TGCAGTGCTAGAGATTCGCAGGGTCCTACCAATGAGCAGTTCTTC. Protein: CSARDSQGPTNEQFF.

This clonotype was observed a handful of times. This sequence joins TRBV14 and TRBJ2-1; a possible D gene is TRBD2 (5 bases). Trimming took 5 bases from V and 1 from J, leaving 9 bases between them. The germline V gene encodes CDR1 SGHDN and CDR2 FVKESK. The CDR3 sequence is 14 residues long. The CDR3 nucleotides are TGTGCCAGCAGCATAGCGATTTCCTACAATGAGCAGTTCTTC. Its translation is CASSIAISYNEQFF.

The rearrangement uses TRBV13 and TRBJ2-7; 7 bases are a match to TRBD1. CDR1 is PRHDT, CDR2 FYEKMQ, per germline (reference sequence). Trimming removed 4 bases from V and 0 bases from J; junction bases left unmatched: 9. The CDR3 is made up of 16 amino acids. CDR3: CASSSNRDRNSYEQYF. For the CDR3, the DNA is TGTGCCAGCAGCTCGAACCGGGACAGAAACTCCTACGAGCAGTACTTC.

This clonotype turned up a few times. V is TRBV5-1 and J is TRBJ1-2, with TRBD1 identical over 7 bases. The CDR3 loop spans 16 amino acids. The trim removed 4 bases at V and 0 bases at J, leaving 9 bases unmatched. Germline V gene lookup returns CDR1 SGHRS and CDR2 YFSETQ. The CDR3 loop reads CASSRDSTSANYGYTF. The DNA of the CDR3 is TGCGCCAGCAGCCGGGACAGCACTTCAGCTAACTATGGCTACACCTTC. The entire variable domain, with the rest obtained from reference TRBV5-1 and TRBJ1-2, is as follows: KAGVTQTPRYLIKTRGQQVTLSCSPISGHRSVSWYQQTPGQGLQFLFEYFSETQRNKGNFPGRFSGRQFSNSRSEMNVSTLELGDSALYLCASSRDSTSANYGYTFGSGTRLTVV.

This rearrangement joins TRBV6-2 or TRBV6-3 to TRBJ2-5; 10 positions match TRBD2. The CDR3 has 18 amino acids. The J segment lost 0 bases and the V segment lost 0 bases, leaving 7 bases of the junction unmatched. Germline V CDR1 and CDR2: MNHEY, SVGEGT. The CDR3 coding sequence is TGTGCCAGCAGTTACTCGATCCGGAGCGGGGGGGACCAAGAGACCCAGTACTTC. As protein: CASSYSIRSGGDQETQYF.